Sequencing of this TCR beta chain was carried out in a study of blood T cell repertoires in COVID-19. Whole-study context: Some COVID-19 samples were acute and others convalescent; all came from the United States, Italy and Spain. In each case, the material was cDNA or gDNA derived from T cells, B-cell-depleted T cells, or PBMCs.

TCRdb's table, derived via immunoSEQ multiplex PCR, lists solely in-frame clones and lacks some. The table has about 260,000 clones, 75% to 90% seen once. Participants were aged about 18 to 90 years, lived in 25 or so US areas, and enrolled virtually. Participants' own reports of clinical history determined their cohort assignment. The sequencing sample was made of PBMCs or T cells enriched from blood (not recorded which). The source is a woman aged 25 to 39 with acute COVID-19.

In DNA form, the CDR3 reads TGTGCCACCAGCACCGAGACAGGGGCGGGCGAAGCTTTCTTT. Translating gives CATSTETGAGEAFF. This sequence joins TRBV15 and TRBJ1-1; 8 bases agree with TRBD1. The CDR3 is 14 residues long. Germline CDR1 reads LNHNV; CDR2 reads YYDKDF (reference sequence). The V and J ends lost 4 bases and 8 bases, in that order; junction bases with no gene match: 9.